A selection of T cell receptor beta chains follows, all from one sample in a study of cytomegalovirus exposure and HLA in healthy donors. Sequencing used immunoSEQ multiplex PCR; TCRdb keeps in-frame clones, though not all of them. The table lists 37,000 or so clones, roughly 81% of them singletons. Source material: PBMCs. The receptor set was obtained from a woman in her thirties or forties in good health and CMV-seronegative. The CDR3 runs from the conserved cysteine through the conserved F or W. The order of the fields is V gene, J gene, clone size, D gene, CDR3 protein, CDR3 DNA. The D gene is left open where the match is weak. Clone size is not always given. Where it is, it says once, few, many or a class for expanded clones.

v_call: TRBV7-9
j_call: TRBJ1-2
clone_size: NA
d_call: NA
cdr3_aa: CASSRVVNYGYTF
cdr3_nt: TGTGCCAGCTCCAGGGTGGTGAACTATGGCTACACCTTC

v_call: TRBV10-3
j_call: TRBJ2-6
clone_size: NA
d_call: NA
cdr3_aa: CAITHSSGANVLTF
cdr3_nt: TGTGCCATCACCCACTCCTCTGGGGCCAACGTCCTGACTTTC

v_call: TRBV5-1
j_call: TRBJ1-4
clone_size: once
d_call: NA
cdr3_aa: CASSLTGRSEKLFF
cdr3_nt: TGCGCCAGCAGCCTAACCGGGAGGAGTGAAAAACTGTTTTTT

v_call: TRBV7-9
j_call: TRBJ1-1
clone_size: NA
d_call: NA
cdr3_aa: CASTQLVNTEAFF
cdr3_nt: TGTGCCAGCACCCAACTAGTGAACACTGAAGCTTTCTTT

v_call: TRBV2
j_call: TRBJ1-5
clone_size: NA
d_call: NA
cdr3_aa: CASSEVGAGTQHF
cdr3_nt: TGTGCCAGCAGTGAAGTCGGTGCGGGGACCCAGCATTTT

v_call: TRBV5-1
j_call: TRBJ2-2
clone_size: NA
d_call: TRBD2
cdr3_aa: CASSFLAGANTGELFF
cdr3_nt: TGCGCCAGCAGCTTCCTAGCGGGGGCGAACACCGGGGAGCTGTTTTTT

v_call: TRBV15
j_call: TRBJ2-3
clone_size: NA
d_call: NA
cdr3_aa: CATSRGASRDTQYF
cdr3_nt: TGTGCCACCAGCAGAGGGGCTAGCCGAGATACGCAGTATTTT

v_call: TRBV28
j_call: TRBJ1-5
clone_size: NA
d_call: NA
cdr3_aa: CASHRPLQPQHF
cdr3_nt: TGTGCCAGCCACAGGCCCCTTCAGCCCCAGCATTTT

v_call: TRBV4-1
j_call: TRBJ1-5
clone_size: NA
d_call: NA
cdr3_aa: CASSQGRARSNQPQHF
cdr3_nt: TGCGCCAGCAGCCAAGGCAGGGCGAGGAGCAATCAGCCCCAGCATTTT

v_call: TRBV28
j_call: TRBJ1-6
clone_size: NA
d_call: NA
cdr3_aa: CASSFPGSYNSPLHF
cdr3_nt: TGTGCCAGCAGTTTCCCGGGCTCCTATAATTCACCCCTCCACTTT

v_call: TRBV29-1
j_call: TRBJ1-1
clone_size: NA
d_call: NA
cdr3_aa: CSVGSGEGTEAFF
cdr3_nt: TGCAGCGTTGGTTCAGGGGAAGGGACTGAAGCTTTCTTT

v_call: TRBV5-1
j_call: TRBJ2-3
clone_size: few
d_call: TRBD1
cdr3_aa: CASSLALLGTGGADTQYF
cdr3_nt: TGCGCCAGCAGCTTGGCCCTCCTCGGGACAGGTGGGGCAGATACGCAGTATTTT

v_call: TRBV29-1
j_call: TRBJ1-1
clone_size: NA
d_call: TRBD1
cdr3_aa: CSVRDSMNTEAFF
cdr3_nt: TGCAGCGTGCGGGACAGCATGAACACTGAAGCTTTCTTT

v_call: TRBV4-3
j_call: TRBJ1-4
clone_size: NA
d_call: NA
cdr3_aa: CASSQGRHQGNEKLFF
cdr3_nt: TGCGCCAGCAGCCAAGGGAGGCACCAGGGGAATGAAAAACTGTTTTTT

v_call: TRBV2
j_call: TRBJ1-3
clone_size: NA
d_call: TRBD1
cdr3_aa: CASSIDRGSGNTIYF
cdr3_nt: TGTGCCAGCAGTATTGACAGGGGAAGTGGAAACACCATATATTTT

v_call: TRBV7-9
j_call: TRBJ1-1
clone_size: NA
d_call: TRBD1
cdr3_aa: CASSWTGNTEAFF
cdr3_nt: TGTGCCAGCAGCTGGACAGGGAACACTGAAGCTTTCTTT

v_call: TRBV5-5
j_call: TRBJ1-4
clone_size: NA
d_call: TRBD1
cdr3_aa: CASSPRTGGGNEKLFF
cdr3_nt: TGTGCCAGCAGCCCCAGGACAGGAGGGGGGAATGAAAAACTGTTTTTT

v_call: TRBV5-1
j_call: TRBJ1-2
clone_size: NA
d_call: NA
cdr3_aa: CASSEQTGSFEGYTF
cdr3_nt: TGCGCCAGCAGCGAACAGACAGGAAGCTTTGAGGGCTACACCTTC

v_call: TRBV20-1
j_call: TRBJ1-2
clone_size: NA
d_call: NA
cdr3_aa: CSATGSGGYTF
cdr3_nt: TGCAGTGCTACCGGGTCCGGTGGCTACACCTTC

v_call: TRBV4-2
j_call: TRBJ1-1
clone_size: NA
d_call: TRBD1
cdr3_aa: CASSQGQGEAFF
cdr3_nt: TGTGCCAGCAGCCAAGGACAGGGAGAAGCTTTCTTT

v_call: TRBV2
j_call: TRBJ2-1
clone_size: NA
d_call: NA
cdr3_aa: CASRPQNSYNEQFF
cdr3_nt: TGTGCCAGCAGGCCCCAGAACTCCTACAATGAGCAGTTCTTC

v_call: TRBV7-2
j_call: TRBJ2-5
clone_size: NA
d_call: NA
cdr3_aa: CASSLSDRGYQETQYF
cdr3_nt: TGTGCCAGCAGCTTAAGTGACCGGGGTTACCAAGAGACCCAGTACTTC